This TCR beta chain was retrieved from a study of cytomegalovirus exposure and HLA in healthy donors. Overall study findings and caveats: The classifier, whose performance was assessed in both the original and validation cohorts, reportedly diagnosed cytomegalovirus status with high specificity and sensitivity.

Germline V gene sequence: CDR1 MNHNS, CDR2 SASEGT. V lost 7 bases to trimming and J lost 7 bases; unmatched junction nucleotides: 14. This CDR3 is 15 amino acids long. Note on this clone: Its antigen is not identified.

Clones were sequenced by immunoSEQ multiplex PCR, and TCRdb holds only the in-frame ones, with some missing. Counted here are 160,000 or so clones, approximately 90% occurring once; the ten biggest clones make up approximately 3.1%. Sequencing was done on a sample of PBMCs. This clonotype was sampled from a man aged 18 to 30 in good health and CMV-seronegative. The chain joins TRBV6-1 to TRBJ2-7; 9 nucleotides agree with TRBD2. The CDR3 nucleotides read TGTGCCAGCAAGTATAGCGGGAGTTCCGTTAGGGAGCAGTACTTC. Translation: CASKYSGSSVREQYF.